This TCR beta chain is drawn from a study of T-cell memory formation after mild COVID-19. Study background: The two donors had largely donor-specific TCR clusters. Overall study results and limits: Mainly in CM and EM were contracting CD4+ clones; CD8+ were in EMRA. There was no confirmation that second-wave clones peaking on day 37 were SARS-CoV-2 specific.

One entry per CDR3 protein, called by TCRdb with MiXCR from the 5' RACE reads. The table lists about 470,000 distinct CDR3 sequences, 20% to 25% of them singletons. The table lists this clonotype with a few counts. As yet, its antigen is unknown. This clonotype originated in an adult woman who had mild COVID-19 (a few samples of this study predate the infection). Cell type and time point are not known. Sequencing was carried out using PBMCs or a T cell subset sorted from them (not recorded which).

DNA of the CDR3: TGTGCCAGCAGCCTGGGACTAGCGGCGCCCCAGTACTTC. It codes for CASSLGLAAPQYF. This rearrangement joins TRBV12-3 or TRBV12-4 to TRBJ2-5; 11 nucleotides match TRBD2. The CDR3 is 13 amino acids. V was pared by 6 bases and J by 9 bases, with 6 bases of the junction left unmatched.